This note documents a single T cell receptor beta chain sequence. Antigen unknown. This sample is part of a study of CD8 T cells in ankylosing spondylitis. Regarding the study as a whole: A TCR beta motif made of several highly homologous variants seemed typical of ankylosing spondylitis blood. Disease-linked clones reportedly concentrated significantly in matched ankylosing spondylitis synovial fluid. Clones linked to disease, bearing a CD8+ phenotype, were relatively rare in peripheral blood. Reactive arthritis synovial fluid and blood previously showed some of these motif variants.

Scientists made TCR beta libraries using quantitative 5'-RACE with molecular barcodes. TCRdb itself ran the 5' RACE reads through MiXCR, one entry per CDR3 protein. The data contain roughly 470,000 distinct CDR3 sequences, approximately 26% of them singletons. V was trimmed by 2 bases and J by 5 bases, leaving 12 bases between them. The CDR3 length is 14 residues. Germline V CDR1 and CDR2: SGHRS, YFSETQ. The material sequenced was blood, either unsorted or a sorted T cell fraction (not recorded which). The rearrangement joins TRBV5-1 to TRBJ2-3; possibly TRBD1 for D (6 bases). This clonotype originated in a male donor with ankylosing spondylitis. The CDR3 region has the DNA TGCGCCAGCAGCTTTGGGGGCCCGGGAGATACGCAGTATTTT. It specifies CASSFGGPGDTQYF.